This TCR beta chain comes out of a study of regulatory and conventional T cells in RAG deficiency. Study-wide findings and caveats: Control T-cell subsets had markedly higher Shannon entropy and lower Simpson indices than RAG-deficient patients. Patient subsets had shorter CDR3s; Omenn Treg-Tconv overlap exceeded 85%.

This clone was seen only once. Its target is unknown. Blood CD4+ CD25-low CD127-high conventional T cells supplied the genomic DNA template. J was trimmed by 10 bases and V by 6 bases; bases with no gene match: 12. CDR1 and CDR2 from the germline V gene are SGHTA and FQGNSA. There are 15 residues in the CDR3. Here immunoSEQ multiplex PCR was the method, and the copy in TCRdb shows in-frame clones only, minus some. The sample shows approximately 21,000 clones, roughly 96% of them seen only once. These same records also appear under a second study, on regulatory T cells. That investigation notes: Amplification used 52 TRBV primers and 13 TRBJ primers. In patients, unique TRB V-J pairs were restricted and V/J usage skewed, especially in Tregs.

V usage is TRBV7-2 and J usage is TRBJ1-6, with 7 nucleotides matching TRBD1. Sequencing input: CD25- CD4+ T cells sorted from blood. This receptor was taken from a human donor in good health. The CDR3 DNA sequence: TGTGCCAGCAGTTCTCACCAGGGGGGCGGATCACCCCTCCACTTT. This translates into CASSSHQGGGSPLHF.